Each of the 31 T cell receptor beta chains below was sequenced from the same sample in a study of blood T cell repertoires in COVID-19. Assay used: immunoSEQ multiplex PCR; TCRdb lists only in-frame clones, some missing. This repertoire shows approximately 87,000 clones, roughly 91% found once; its top ten account for about 15%. The specimen sequenced was peripheral blood. The receptors originated from a man between 65 and 79 years old with active or convalescent COVID-19.

This sequence joins TRBV15 and TRBJ1-5, with D tentatively TRBD1 (5 bases). Germline values: CDR1 LNHNV, CDR2 YYDKDF (reference sequence). The CDR3 is 18 residues long. The V gene lost 0 bases and the J gene lost 2 bases, with 17 bases spanning the gap. CDR3 nucleotides: TGTGCCACCAGCAGAGATCAGATGGGGGGAAGGGGCAATCAGCCCCAGCATTTT. It translates to CATSRDQMGGRGNQPQHF.

V and J are TRBV18 and TRBJ2-1; D might be TRBD1 (6 bases). Trimming stripped 3 bases from V and 10 bases from J, with 22 bases between. This CDR3 is 16 amino acids long. Germline CDR1 and CDR2: KGHSH and LQKENI. Written as DNA, the CDR3 is TGTGCCAGCTCACCCAGCATAGTGGGGTCGGACAGCGAGCAGTTCTTC. Translating gives CASSPSIVGSDSEQFF.

This clone was detected a few times. The V and J genes are TRBV7-2 and TRBJ1-1; perhaps TRBD1 as D (5 bases). This CDR3 is 17 amino acids long. Trimming took 3 bases from V and 4 from J, leaving 21 bases between them. From germline, CDR1 is SGHTA and CDR2 FQGNSA. The CDR3 here is CASSFGFGTPSGTEAFF. CDR3 sequence (DNA): TGTGCCAGCAGCTTCGGCTTCGGGACTCCGAGCGGCACTGAAGCTTTCTTT.

The rearrangement links TRBV30 to TRBJ1-1; 7 nucleotides agree with TRBD1. J gave up 4 bases and V 8 bases, and 7 bases lay outside the gene matches. CDR3 length equals 12 residues. The V gene's germline CDR1 is GTSNPN and CDR2 SVGIG (reference sequence). The CDR3 protein is CARGAGGTEAFF. The DNA for the CDR3 is TGTGCCCGAGGGGCAGGGGGCACTGAAGCTTTCTTT.

The chain combines TRBV5-1 with TRBJ1-5; D gene ambiguous. CDR3 length: 15 amino acids. Trimming took off 4 bases at V and 4 bases at J, with 15 bases between the two ends. The V gene's germline CDR1 is SGHRS and CDR2 YFSETQ. The CDR3 DNA reads as TGCGCCAGCAGCCCCGAGGGAGGAGGGAATCAGCCCCAGCATTTT. This translates into CASSPEGGGNQPQHF.

The chain carries TRBV5-1 and TRBJ1-5; maybe TRBD1 (5 bases). Germline CDR1 is SGHRS and CDR2 is YFSETQ. V shed 4 bases and J shed 5 bases, with 10 bases lying between them. This CDR3 spans 13 amino acids. The CDR3, as DNA: TGCGCCAGCAGCCCGGGACTTGATCAGCCCCAGCATTTT. It yields the protein CASSPGLDQPQHF.

This chain links TRBV5-1 with TRBJ1-2; 8 nucleotides agree with TRBD1. This CDR3 is 17 amino acids long. CDR1 SGHRS and CDR2 YFSETQ come from the germline V gene. V dropped 4 bases and J dropped 5; count of bases not matched to a gene: 16. This CDR3 reads CASSPTGTGRLVYGYTF. Written as DNA, the CDR3 is TGCGCCAGCAGCCCCACCGGGACAGGTCGTTTGGTATATGGCTACACCTTC.

V gene TRBV5-1 combines with J gene TRBJ1-1; D call uncertain. Germline CDR1 SGHRS, CDR2 YFSETQ. V was clipped by 2 bases and J by 1 base, with 9 bases between them. The CDR3 covers 14 residues. The CDR3 sequence is CASSFSSTNTEAFF. The CDR3 DNA is TGCGCCAGCAGCTTTTCAAGCACGAACACTGAAGCTTTCTTT. Complete variable domain (other parts from reference TRBV5-1 and TRBJ1-1): KAGVTQTPRYLIKTRGQQVTLSCSPISGHRSVSWYQQTPGQGLQFLFEYFSETQRNKGNFPGRFSGRQFSNSRSEMNVSTLELGDSALYLCASSFSSTNTEAFFGQGTRLTVV.

The chain is built from TRBV7-9 and TRBJ2-1; the D gene is possibly TRBD1 (6 bases). Germline CDR1 and CDR2: SEHNR and FQNEAQ (reference sequence). The CDR3 runs to 14 residues. Trimming stripped 5 bases from V and 2 bases from J, with 10 bases between. The DNA of the CDR3 is TGTGCCAGCAGCACCAGGGGAGCCTACAATGAGCAGTTCTTC. Its translation: CASSTRGAYNEQFF.

V gene TRBV7-6 combines with J gene TRBJ2-1; 10 bases are shared with TRBD2. V lost 2 bases to trimming and J lost 8 bases; unmatched junction nucleotides: 3. The CDR3 spans 14 residues. Germline loops: CDR1 SGHVS, CDR2 FNYEAQ. The CDR3 is CASSLKREGYEQFF. The CDR3 nucleotides are TGTGCCAGCAGCTTAAAGCGGGAGGGGTATGAGCAGTTCTTC.

The chain links TRBV2 to TRBJ1-5; 11 positions agree with TRBD1. Per germline, CDR1 SNHLY and CDR2 FYNNEI. Unmatched junction bases numbered 5, after V lost 6 bases and J lost 7 bases. The CDR3 contains 14 residues. The CDR3 DNA sequence: TGTGCCAGCAGCGGACAGGGGGCGCGGCAGCCCCAGCATTTT. It codes for CASSGQGARQPQHF.

The chain has TRBV5-8 and TRBJ1-2; no definite D call. There are 13 residues in the CDR3. Looked up from germline, CDR1 is SGHTS and CDR2 is YDEGEE. Trimming took 4 bases from V and 4 from J, leaving 11 bases between them. CDR3 sequence reads: CASSRTSAYGYTF. Here the CDR3 DNA reads TGTGCCAGCAGCCGTACGAGCGCCTATGGCTACACCTTC.

V usage is TRBV6-1 and J usage is TRBJ1-1; D gene ambiguous. Trimming shortened V by 2 bases and J by 1 base, and 5 bases separated the two germline ends. This CDR3 has 13 amino acids. CDR1 is MNHNS, CDR2 SASEGT, per germline. The CDR3 nucleotides read TGTGCCAGCAGTGAAAGACAGAACACTGAAGCTTTCTTT. It is translated as CASSERQNTEAFF.

V usage is TRBV4-1 and J usage is TRBJ1-6; weak D call: TRBD1 (6 bases). This CDR3 contains 17 residues. V lost 4 bases and J 5 bases, leaving 18 bases between the germline ends. Looked up from germline, CDR1 is MGHRA and CDR2 is YSYEKL. The CDR3 protein is CASSPTGGPGNNSPLHF. The CDR3 DNA reads as TGCGCCAGCAGCCCAACGGGGGGGCCGGGCAATAATTCACCCCTCCACTTT.

This clone has a handful of counts. The V call is TRBV5-1, the J call TRBJ2-2; D gene ambiguous. Germline lookup yields CDR1 SGHRS and CDR2 YFSETQ. The CDR3 sequence is 14 residues long. With 0 bases removed from V and 1 base from J, the gap between germline ends came to 4 bases. The CDR3 DNA is TGCGCCAGCAGCTTGGGACAGAACACCGGGGAGCTGTTTTTT. It encodes CASSLGQNTGELFF.

The V gene is TRBV29-1, the J gene TRBJ2-2; tentatively, D is TRBD2 (6 bases). Trimming shortened V by 8 bases and J by 2 bases, and 12 bases separated the two germline ends. The CDR3 has 13 residues. Germline CDR1 and CDR2: SQVTM and ANQGSEA. The CDR3 DNA reads TGCAGCACCGGGAGCAGTAACACCGGGGAGCTGTTTTTT. Protein: CSTGSSNTGELFF.

This sequence joins TRBV30 and TRBJ1-3; tentatively, D is TRBD1 (5 bases). Germline lookup yields CDR1 GTSNPN and CDR2 SVGIG (reference sequence). The V end lost 4 bases, the J end lost 4 bases, and 14 bases lay between the germline ends. This CDR3 comprises 14 residues. The CDR3 loop reads CAWNPRTSGNTIYF. The CDR3 coding sequence is TGTGCCTGGAATCCTAGGACATCAGGAAACACCATATATTTT.

The chain is built from TRBV5-1 and TRBJ2-1, with D tentatively TRBD2 (6 bases). CDR3 length: 14 residues. CDR1 and CDR2 (germline): SGHRS, YFSETQ. Between the trimmed V and J ends, which lost 4 bases and 2 bases, there was a span of 10 bases. The CDR3 sequence is CASSTSGAYNEQFF. The CDR3 nucleotides read TGCGCCAGCAGCACTTCGGGAGCCTACAATGAGCAGTTCTTC.

This clone was observed a single time. The chain recombines TRBV11-2 with TRBJ2-7; 8 positions match TRBD2. J gave up 2 bases and V 0 bases, and 3 bases lay outside the gene matches. The CDR3 totals 15 residues. From germline, CDR1 is SGHAT and CDR2 FQNNGV. The CDR3 nucleotides are TGTGCCAGCAGCTTAGAGCGGGAGGCGACCTACGAGCAGTACTTC. Protein: CASSLEREATYEQYF.

This clone is a singleton in its sample. This rearrangement joins TRBV18 to TRBJ1-5, with TRBD1 as a possible D gene (5 bases). Germline-derived CDR1 and CDR2 are KGHSH and LQKENI. This CDR3 spans 15 amino acids. Trimming stripped 1 base from V and 4 bases from J, with 11 bases between. The CDR3 nucleotides read TGTGCCAGCTCACCACGAGGACAACCTAATCAGCCCCAGCATTTT. Encoded protein: CASSPRGQPNQPQHF. The full variable domain, in which reference TRBV18 and TRBJ1-5 provide the parts outside the CDR3, is NAGVMQNPRHLVRRRGQEARLRCSPMKGHSHVYWYRQLPEEGLKFMVYLQKENIIDESGMPKERFSAEFPKEGPSILRIQQVVRGDSAAYFCASSPRGQPNQPQHFGDGTRLSIL.

In the case of this clone: This CDR3 is also generated by other DNA sequences in the sample. The CDR3 region has the DNA TGTGCCAGCAGCCTGCAGGGGAGCACTGAAGCTTTCTTT. Translating gives CASSLQGSTEAFF. This chain connects TRBV3-1 (or the pseudogene TRBV3-2) to TRBJ1-1, with D perhaps matching TRBD1 (6 bases). The germline gives CDR1 LGHDT, CDR2 YNNKEL (reference sequence). Trimming took 4 bases from V and 4 from J, leaving 10 bases between them. This CDR3 comprises 13 residues.

This chain joins TRBV28 and TRBJ1-5; no definite D call. This CDR3 comprises 14 residues. Germline-derived CDR1 and CDR2 are MDHEN and SYDVKM. V lost 11 bases and J lost 1, with 15 bases in between. This CDR3 reads CAVPAAGSNQPQHF. The CDR3 DNA reads TGTGCCGTGCCAGCTGCAGGCAGCAATCAGCCCCAGCATTTT.

The chain has TRBV19 and TRBJ2-1, with TRBD2 identical over 10 bases. The CDR3 is 16 residues long. Germline CDR1 reads LNHDA; CDR2 reads SQIVND (reference sequence). Unmatched junction bases numbered 6, after V lost 4 bases and J lost 3 bases. CDR3 in amino acids: CASSTLSGRGYNEQFF. As DNA, the CDR3 is TGTGCCAGTAGTACTCTAAGCGGGAGGGGCTACAATGAGCAGTTCTTC.

The chain carries TRBV5-1 and TRBJ2-2; unclear D gene. This CDR3 region has 13 residues. Looked up from germline, CDR1 is SGHRS and CDR2 is YFSETQ. V was pared by 2 bases and J by 6 bases, with 8 bases between. This CDR3 is CASSLFTAGELFF. DNA for the CDR3: TGCGCCAGCAGCTTATTTACGGCCGGGGAGCTGTTTTTT. The full variable domain, in which reference TRBV5-1 and TRBJ2-2 provide the parts outside the CDR3, is KAGVTQTPRYLIKTRGQQVTLSCSPISGHRSVSWYQQTPGQGLQFLFEYFSETQRNKGNFPGRFSGRQFSNSRSEMNVSTLELGDSALYLCASSLFTAGELFFGEGSRLTVL.

Here the CDR3 DNA reads TGTGCCAGTAGTTTTACAGGTAGCAATCAGCCCCAGCATTTT. Its translation: CASSFTGSNQPQHF. The rearrangement uses TRBV19 and TRBJ1-5, with TRBD1 as a possible D gene (5 bases). V was cut by 5 bases and J by 0 bases, with 8 bases left in between. The CDR3 loop spans 14 amino acids. Germline values: CDR1 LNHDA, CDR2 SQIVND (reference sequence).

V usage is TRBV5-6 and J usage is TRBJ2-7; D gene uncertain. V was clipped by 4 bases and J by 3 bases, with 8 bases between them. Germline lookup yields CDR1 SGHDT and CDR2 YYEEEE. The CDR3 has 12 residues. CDR3 bases: TGTGCCAGCAGCCGAGGTAACTACGAGCAGTACTTC. This translates into CASSRGNYEQYF.

The gene calls are TRBV5-1 and TRBJ2-3; TRBD1 agrees at 7 bases. CDR3 size: 16 residues. V was pared by 5 bases and J by 2 bases, with 11 bases of the junction left unmatched. Germline CDR1 and CDR2: SGHRS and YFSETQ. The CDR3 loop is CASRPPGTEATDTQYF. Here the CDR3 DNA reads TGCGCCAGCAGGCCGCCCGGGACAGAAGCCACAGATACGCAGTATTTT.

The rearrangement uses TRBV28 and TRBJ1-3, with TRBD1 identical over 10 bases. Looked up from germline, CDR1 is MDHEN and CDR2 is SYDVKM. This CDR3 spans 17 amino acids. Trimming took 10 bases from V and 0 from J; bases not matched to a gene: 12. CDR3 sequence: CATQTGTGALSGNTIYF. The CDR3 bases are TGTGCCACCCAGACCGGGACAGGGGCTCTCTCTGGAAACACCATATATTTT.

This clone is a singleton in its sample. The V call is TRBV7-3, the J call TRBJ2-1, with 14 bases identical to TRBD2. Germline CDR1 and CDR2: SGHTA and FQGTGA. CDR3 length: 21 residues. Germline trimming cut 0 bases from V and 2 bases from J; bases unmatched to any gene: 12. CDR3 protein: CASSLTETSGRALGTYNEQFF. In DNA, the CDR3 is TGTGCCAGCAGCTTAACGGAGACTAGCGGGAGGGCCCTCGGAACCTACAATGAGCAGTTCTTC.

This clone was picked up one time. The gene calls are TRBV5-1 and TRBJ1-6; D is unclear. Germline V gives CDR1 SGHRS, CDR2 YFSETQ. The V end was cut by 3 bases, the J end by 2 bases, with 9 bases between. The CDR3 is 15 residues long. The chain's CDR3 is CASSSQATYNSPLHF. DNA of the CDR3: TGCGCCAGCAGCTCCCAGGCTACCTATAATTCACCCCTCCACTTT.

V gene TRBV10-3 combines with J gene TRBJ2-2, with a tentative D call TRBD1 (5 bases). The germline gives CDR1 ENHRY, CDR2 SYGVKD. V lost 6 bases, J lost 1 base, and 9 bases lay in between. The CDR3 extends over 14 amino acids. For the CDR3, the DNA is TGTGCCATCAGCAGGGTCCTGAACACCGGGGAGCTGTTTTTT. Protein: CAISRVLNTGELFF.